The 25 T cell receptor beta chains below all came from one sample that was sequenced in a study of blood T cell repertoires in COVID-19. Method: immunoSEQ multiplex PCR; TCRdb's copy keeps in-frame clones and lacks some. The sample lists 150,000 to 200,000 clones; about four fifths were seen once. The sequenced sample was peripheral blood. The receptors shown here come from a man in his 60s with active or convalescent COVID-19.

J is TRBJ1-1 and V is TRBV3-1 (or the pseudogene TRBV3-2), with TRBD1 matching 7 bases. In germline, CDR1 is LGHDT, CDR2 YNNKEL (reference sequence). The CDR3 is made up of 13 amino acids. The V gene end was trimmed by 6 bases and the J gene end by 5 bases; junction bases not matched to a gene: 6. CDR3 loop: CASSHSGGTEAFF. In DNA form, the CDR3 reads TGTGCCAGCAGTCATTCAGGGGGAACTGAAGCTTTCTTT.

This clone appeared a few times. V is TRBV2 and J is TRBJ2-1; 7 positions agree with TRBD2. The CDR3 consists of 14 residues. After removal of 6 bases from V and 6 bases from J, the junction contained 8 bases not matched to a gene. CDR1 is SNHLY, CDR2 FYNNEI, per germline. CDR3 in amino acids: CASSTKGGVNEQFF. The CDR3 DNA reads as TGTGCCAGCAGCACGAAGGGAGGGGTCAATGAGCAGTTCTTC.

The V call is TRBV19, the J call TRBJ1-4; D call uncertain. V was cut by 0 bases and J by 8 bases, with 13 bases left in between. The CDR3 totals 15 residues. Germline V gene sequence: CDR1 LNHDA, CDR2 SQIVND (reference sequence). The CDR3 protein is CASSIDQKRNEKLFF. CDR3 bases: TGTGCCAGTAGTATAGACCAAAAGCGAAACGAAAAACTGTTTTTT.

About this clone itself: This CDR3 is also generated by other DNA sequences in the sample. The V call is TRBV6-5, the J call TRBJ2-1; no reliable D call. In germline, CDR1 is MNHEY, CDR2 SVGAGI. Trimming pared 8 bases from V and 2 bases from J, leaving 4 bases between. This CDR3 comprises 11 residues. The CDR3 coding sequence is TGTGCCAGCTCTACCTACAATGAGCAGTTCTTC. As protein: CASSTYNEQFF.

The rearrangement links TRBV5-6 to TRBJ2-1; 8 bases are shared with TRBD1. CDR1 is SGHDT, CDR2 YYEEEE, per germline. J gave up 0 bases and V 0 bases, and 2 bases lay outside the gene matches. CDR3 size: 16 residues. DNA for the CDR3: TGTGCCAGCAGCTTGGAGACAGGGGCCTCCTACAATGAGCAGTTCTTC. This sequence encodes CASSLETGASYNEQFF.

This clone was observed a single time. The chain links TRBV23-1 to TRBJ2-1; 11 positions agree with TRBD2. TRBV23-1 counts as an open reading frame of uncertain function. V lost 0 bases and J lost 0; bases outside the gene matches: 7. The CDR3 has 19 amino acids. CDR3 coding DNA: TGCGCCAGCAGTCAATCGGCTAGCGGGGGGAAATACTCCTACAATGAGCAGTTCTTC. Translated, it gives CASSQSASGGKYSYNEQFF.

The chain uses TRBV24-1 and TRBJ2-1, with TRBD2 as a possible D gene (5 bases). The CDR3 is made up of 12 amino acids. Per the germline V gene, CDR1 is KGHDR and CDR2 is SFDVKD. Trimming took 9 bases from V and 5 from J, leaving 10 bases between them. CDR3 in DNA: TGTGCCACCGTATCCGGGGACAATGAGCAGTTCTTC. This gives the protein CATVSGDNEQFF.

The chain couples TRBV12-3 or TRBV12-4 to TRBJ1-1; 7 bases map to TRBD1. The CDR3 contains 13 residues. The J segment lost 7 bases and the V segment lost 3 bases, leaving 5 bases of the junction unmatched. The CDR3, as DNA: TGTGCCAGCAGTTTTGACAGGGATGTTGAAGCTTTCTTT. This encodes CASSFDRDVEAFF.

This chain joins TRBV7-4 and TRBJ2-1; 14 nucleotides line up with TRBD2. The CDR3 is 18 residues long. Per the germline V gene, CDR1 is SGHVT and CDR2 is SQSDAQ. J gave up 12 bases and V 5 bases, and 18 bases lay outside the gene matches. CDR3 region: CASSPGTSGRPSFLGQFF. CDR3 coding DNA: TGTGCCAGCAGCCCGGGGACTAGCGGGAGACCCTCCTTCCTTGGGCAGTTCTTC.

This rearrangement joins TRBV6-5 to TRBJ1-1; D perhaps matches TRBD1 (5 bases). Germline V lookup: CDR1 MNHEY, CDR2 SVGAGI. This CDR3 region has 14 residues. Trimming pared 7 bases from V and 4 bases from J, leaving 16 bases between. The CDR3 sequence is CASTPGGGRTEAFF. CDR3 DNA sequence: TGTGCCAGCACTCCGGGCGGGGGTCGCACTGAAGCTTTCTTT.

This sequence joins TRBV27 and TRBJ2-2; D is perhaps TRBD1 (5 bases). V was cut by 7 bases and J by 7 bases, with 22 bases left in between. CDR1 is MNHEY and CDR2 is SMNVEV in the germline V gene (reference sequence). This CDR3 has 16 amino acids. The CDR3 loop reads CASTRDRPDNGGELFF. The CDR3 DNA is TGTGCCAGCACCCGAGACAGACCAGACAACGGCGGGGAGCTGTTTTTT.

V is TRBV10-2 and J is TRBJ1-6, with 8 bases aligning to TRBD1. V shed 6 bases, J shed 3 bases, and the junction held 1 base outside the gene matches. The CDR3 runs 14 residues. Germline V gene data show CDR1 as WSHSY and CDR2 as SAAADI. CDR3 in amino acids: CASRGTGYNSPLHF. CDR3 coding DNA: TGCGCCAGCAGGGGGACAGGCTATAATTCACCCCTCCACTTT.

The genes are TRBV9 and TRBJ2-3; 8 nucleotides agree with TRBD2. V trimming: 4 bases; J trimming: 1 base; junction bases outside the gene matches: 5. CDR3 length: 15 amino acids. Germline CDR1 SGDLS, CDR2 YYNGEE. CDR3 region: CASSSAGAGTDTQYF. The CDR3 nucleotides are TGTGCCAGCAGCTCAGCGGGAGCGGGCACAGATACGCAGTATTTT. Using reference TRBV9 and TRBJ2-3 for the parts outside the CDR3, the full variable domain is DSGVTQTPKHLITATGQRVTLRCSPRSGDLSVYWYQQSLDQGLQFLIQYYNGEERAKGNILERFSAQQFPDLHSELNLSSLELGDSALYFCASSSAGAGTDTQYFGPGTRLTVL.

The chain has TRBV10-2 and TRBJ1-1, with TRBD1 as a possible D gene (5 bases). This CDR3 region has 15 residues. V was clipped by 6 bases and J by 0 bases, with 14 bases between them. CDR1 and CDR2 from the germline V gene are WSHSY and SAAADI. CDR3: CASSERGSVNTEAFF. Here the CDR3 DNA reads TGCGCCAGCAGCGAAAGGGGCTCCGTGAACACTGAAGCTTTCTTT.

CDR3 in amino acids: CASRGGYEQYF. CDR3 nucleotides: TGTGCCAGCCGGGGGGGCTACGAGCAGTACTTC. V usage is TRBV19 and J usage is TRBJ2-7; 8 nucleotides match TRBD2. The germline gives CDR1 LNHDA, CDR2 SQIVND (reference sequence). The V gene end was trimmed by 9 bases and the J gene end by 3 bases; junction bases not matched to a gene: 1. The CDR3 is 11 amino acids.

The DNA for the CDR3 is TGTGCCAGCAGCTCCGACAGGGGGGGTTACAATGAGCAGTTCTTC. It codes for CASSSDRGGYNEQFF. The chain joins TRBV5-5 to TRBJ2-1; 9 nucleotides match TRBD1. V shed 3 bases, J shed 4 bases, and the junction held 5 bases outside the gene matches. The CDR3 runs to 15 residues. Looked up from germline, CDR1 is SGHKS and CDR2 is YYEKEE (reference sequence). Full variable domain (outside the CDR3, taken from reference TRBV5-5 and TRBJ2-1): DAGVTQSPTHLIKTRGQQVTLRCSPISGHKSVSWYQQVLGQGPQFIFQYYEKEERGRGNFPDRFSARQFPNYSSELNVNALLLGDSALYLCASSSDRGGYNEQFFGPGTRLTVL.

Only one count was recorded for this clone. The CDR3 bases are TGTGCCAGCAGCCTGGGGGGGACGCGCACAGATACGCAGTATTTT. Translation: CASSLGGTRTDTQYF. The chain has TRBV7-8 and TRBJ2-3, with 7 bases aligning to TRBD2. Germline loops: CDR1 SGHVS, CDR2 FQNEAQ. The CDR3 sequence is 15 residues long. J lost 1 base, V lost 5 bases, and 6 bases had no gene match.

This clone appeared a single time. Other DNA sequences in this sample translate to the same CDR3. This rearrangement joins TRBV18 to TRBJ1-5, with D maybe TRBD1 (5 bases). With 3 bases removed from V and 4 bases from J, the gap between germline ends came to 7 bases. Germline-derived CDR1 and CDR2 are KGHSH and LQKENI. This CDR3 is 13 amino acids long. The CDR3 DNA reads TGTGCCAGCTCACCGACAGCTAATCAGCCCCAGCATTTT. Translated: CASSPTANQPQHF.

The chain carries TRBV28 and TRBJ2-7, with TRBD1 as a possible D gene (5 bases). The length of the CDR3 is 14 residues. Per germline, CDR1 MDHEN and CDR2 SYDVKM. The ends were cut back, 5 bases at V and 4 bases at J, with 15 bases in the middle. The chain's CDR3 is CASSPAGSRYEQYF. CDR3 in DNA: TGTGCCAGCAGTCCCGCAGGGTCGAGATACGAGCAGTACTTC.

This clone was counted a single time. The chain combines TRBV19 with TRBJ1-3; 8 bases line up with TRBD1. This CDR3 comprises 17 residues. The germline V gene has CDR1 LNHDA and CDR2 SQIVND (reference sequence). J lost 5 bases, V lost 11 bases, and 20 bases had no gene match. CDR3 loop: CADINSSGRGRRNTIYF. The CDR3 nucleotides read TGTGCCGACATAAATAGCTCAGGCAGGGGGCGAAGAAACACCATATATTTT.

The rearrangement links TRBV27 to TRBJ2-2; 9 bases map to TRBD2. Trimming cost V 6 bases and J 4 bases; bases outside gene matches: 21. The CDR3 runs 20 residues. Per the germline V gene, CDR1 is MNHEY and CDR2 is SMNVEV (reference sequence). CDR3 region: CASRPGQVLLLAGSTGELFF. The CDR3 DNA follows: TGTGCCAGCAGACCAGGCCAGGTCCTTTTGCTAGCGGGATCCACCGGGGAGCTGTTTTTT.

The rearrangement uses TRBV7-9 and TRBJ1-6, with D unclear. Germline V gives CDR1 SEHNR, CDR2 FQNEAQ (reference sequence). V was trimmed by 2 bases and J by 9 bases, leaving 8 bases between them. The CDR3 extends over 13 amino acids. The chain's CDR3 is CASSLSGSSPLHF. DNA for the CDR3: TGTGCCAGCAGCTTAAGTGGTAGTTCACCCCTCCACTTT.

In nucleotides, the CDR3 is TGTGCCAGCAGCTTCCGGACTAGCGGAAACAATGAGCAGTTCTTC. It yields the protein CASSFRTSGNNEQFF. This chain links TRBV11-2 with TRBJ2-1; TRBD2 matches at 10 bases. This CDR3 is 15 amino acids long. Germline V gives CDR1 SGHAT, CDR2 FQNNGV. Trimming took 3 bases from V and 5 from J; bases not matched to a gene: 4.

This clone came up a few times. The rearrangement uses TRBV3-1 (or the pseudogene TRBV3-2) and TRBJ2-1, with D possibly matching TRBD1 (6 bases). V was shortened by 1 base and J by 8 bases, with 9 bases between the two germline ends. The CDR3 is 13 amino acids. The V gene's germline CDR1 is LGHDT and CDR2 YNNKEL (reference sequence). The CDR3 sequence is CASSQGPGDEQFF. The CDR3 coding sequence is TGTGCCAGCAGCCAAGGACCAGGGGATGAGCAGTTCTTC.

The chain links TRBV5-1 to TRBJ1-5; 9 bases align to TRBD1. Germline V gene lookup returns CDR1 SGHRS and CDR2 YFSETQ. The ends lost 4 bases at V and 2 bases at J; junction bases unmatched: 4. The CDR3 contains 15 residues. CDR3 residues: CASSPQGAGNQPQHF. The CDR3, as DNA: TGCGCCAGCAGCCCACAGGGGGCGGGCAATCAGCCCCAGCATTTT.